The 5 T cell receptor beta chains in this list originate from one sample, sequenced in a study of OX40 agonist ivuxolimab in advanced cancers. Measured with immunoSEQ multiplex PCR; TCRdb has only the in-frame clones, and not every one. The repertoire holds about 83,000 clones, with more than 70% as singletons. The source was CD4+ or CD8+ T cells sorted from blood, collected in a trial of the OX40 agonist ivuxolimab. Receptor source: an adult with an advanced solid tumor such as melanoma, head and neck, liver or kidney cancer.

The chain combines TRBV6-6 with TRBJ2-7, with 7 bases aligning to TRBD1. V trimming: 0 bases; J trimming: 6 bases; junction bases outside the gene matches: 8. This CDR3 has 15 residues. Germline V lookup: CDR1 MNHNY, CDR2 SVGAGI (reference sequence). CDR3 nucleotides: TGTGCCAGCAGTTACTCGGCAGGGGGTGGGTCCGAGCAGTACTTC. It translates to CASSYSAGGGSEQYF.

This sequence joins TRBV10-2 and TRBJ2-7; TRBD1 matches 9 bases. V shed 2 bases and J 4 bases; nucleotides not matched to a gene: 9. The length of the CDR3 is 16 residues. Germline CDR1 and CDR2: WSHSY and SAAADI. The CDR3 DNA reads TGCGCCAGCAGTGAGGTCCCCGGGACAGGGCGTTACGAGCAGTACTTC. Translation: CASSEVPGTGRYEQYF.

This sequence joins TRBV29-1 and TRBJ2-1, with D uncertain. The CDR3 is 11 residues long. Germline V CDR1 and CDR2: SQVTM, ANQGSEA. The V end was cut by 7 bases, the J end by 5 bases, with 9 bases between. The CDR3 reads CSAQRNNEQFF. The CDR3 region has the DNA TGCAGCGCCCAAAGAAACAATGAGCAGTTCTTC.

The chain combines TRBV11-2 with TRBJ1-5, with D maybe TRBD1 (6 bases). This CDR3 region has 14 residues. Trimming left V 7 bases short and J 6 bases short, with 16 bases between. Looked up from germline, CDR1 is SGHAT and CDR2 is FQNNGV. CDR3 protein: CASNRGGAGQPQHF. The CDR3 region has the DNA TGTGCCAGCAACCGAGGGGGGGCTGGTCAGCCCCAGCATTTT.

In nucleotides, the CDR3 is TGTGCCAGCAGCTTAGACAACGAAAATGAGCAGTTCTTC. Its translation is CASSLDNENEQFF. The chain has TRBV11-3 and TRBJ2-1, with no clear D. The CDR3 loop spans 13 amino acids. Trimming cost V 0 bases and J 7 bases, with 7 bases left between them. Looked up from germline, CDR1 is SGHNT and CDR2 is YENEEA.